This T cell receptor (beta chain) was identified in a study of identical twins. This clonotype was seen more than once but under ten times. The V gene's germline CDR1 is SQVTM and CDR2 ANQGSEA. The CDR3 is made up of 14 amino acids. The trim removed 5 bases at V and 4 bases at J, leaving 10 bases unmatched. TCRdb re-analysed the 5' RACE reads in MiXCR, keeping a single row per CDR3 protein. The sample has 250,000 to 350,000 distinct CDR3 sequences; roughly 9.8% are singletons. This sample was also put to use in a study of yellow fever vaccine responses in identical twins.

This TCR came from a woman aged 18 to 35 in good health. This chain uses TRBV29-1 with TRBJ1-2; the match to TRBD1 covers 7 bases. The specimen sequenced was CD8+ T cells sorted from blood. The CDR3 region has the DNA TGCAGCGTTCCCAAGCCGGGACAGCTCTATGGCTACACCTTC. As protein: CSVPKPGQLYGYTF. The entire variable domain, with the rest obtained from reference TRBV29-1 and TRBJ1-2, is as follows: SAVISQKPSRDICQRGTSLTIQCQVDSQVTMMFWYRQQPGQSLTLIATANQGSEATYESGFVIDKFPISRPNLTFSTLTVSNMSPEDSSIYLCSVPKPGQLYGYTFGSGTRLTVV.